This T cell receptor (delta chain) was profiled in a study of Vδ1+ human thymocytes. Whole-study results and caveats: The authors advised highly purified populations and single-cell validation. Thymic TRG and TRD repertoires appeared highly polyclonal, with Gaussian CDR3 length distributions. Thymic delta-chain repertoires held about 20% Vdelta2 sequences and few Vdelta3, despite high sort purity.

RNA was extracted from the cells and then reverse transcribed. Multiplex PCR used pooled V-gene forward primers and a constant-region reverse primer to amplify CDR3s. TCRdb reanalysed the multiplex PCR reads via CATT. Of just under 55,000 delta-chain clones listed, 15% are singletons. This clone was counted a few times. As yet, its antigen is unknown. After alphabeta T cell depletion, CD3+ Vdelta1+ Vdelta2- thymocytes were sorted. The CDR3 runs to 18 residues. The V segment lost 3 bases and the J segment 3 bases; nucleotides outside the gene matches: 14. Per the germline V gene, CDR1 is TSWWSYY and CDR2 is QGS.

The TCR was taken from a boy younger than two who had congenital heart surgery. V usage is TRDV1 and J usage is TRDJ1, with 9 nucleotides matching TRDD3. The sequencing input was Vdelta1+ gamma-delta thymocytes from the thymus. Subset defined: FACS-sorted CD3+ TCRalphabeta- TCRVdelta1+ TCRVdelta2- thymocytes. The CDR3 region has the DNA TGTGCTCTTGGGGATTACCTAGTTCCGGGGGATACAGCCGATAAACTCATCTTT. Translated: CALGDYLVPGDTADKLIF.